These 6 T cell receptor beta chains share one sample of origin, sequenced in a study of blood T cell repertoires in COVID-19. TCRdb's copy holds only in-frame clones and misses some; the assay was immunoSEQ multiplex PCR. The table has roughly 150,000 clones, around 87% seen once. The sequenced sample consisted of PBMCs or T cells enriched from blood (not recorded which). The source of these receptors is a woman between 40 and 50 years old who had been exposed to COVID-19.

V gene TRBV7-9 combines with J gene TRBJ1-5; D gene ambiguous. CDR3 length equals 16 residues. Germline V gives CDR1 SEHNR, CDR2 FQNEAQ (reference sequence). The ends were cut back, 4 bases at V and 3 bases at J, with 16 bases in the middle. CDR3 DNA sequence: TGTGCCAGCAGCTCCTTTCGGGGTAGGGACAATCAGCCCCAGCATTTT. Amino acids: CASSSFRGRDNQPQHF.

V usage is TRBV19 and J usage is TRBJ1-2; 9 nucleotides line up with TRBD1. Germline lookup yields CDR1 LNHDA and CDR2 SQIVND (reference sequence). The CDR3 totals 16 residues. V shed 7 bases and J 6 bases; nucleotides not matched to a gene: 15. This CDR3 is CASNLLPGQGIHGYTF. CDR3 coding DNA: TGTGCCAGTAACCTACTCCCGGGACAGGGCATCCATGGCTACACCTTC.

V gene TRBV6-1 combines with J gene TRBJ2-7; a weak D match, TRBD1 (6 bases). Germline V gene data show CDR1 as MNHNS and CDR2 as SASEGT. With 1 base removed from V and 2 bases from J, the gap between germline ends came to 6 bases. The CDR3 is 13 residues long. CDR3 DNA: TGTGCCAGCAGTGAAGGGACAGCCTACGAGCAGTACTTC. This codes for CASSEGTAYEQYF.

The J gene is TRBJ1-1, the V gene TRBV24-1; no clear D. Trimming took 0 bases from V and 3 from J, leaving 10 bases between them. CDR1 and CDR2 (germline): KGHDR, SFDVKD. The length of the CDR3 is 15 residues. In DNA, the CDR3 is TGTGCCACCAGTGATTTGGCCAGGTGGGACACTGAAGCTTTCTTT. Amino acid sequence: CATSDLARWDTEAFF.

The gene calls are TRBV27 and TRBJ1-2; no reliable D call. Germline V gene lookup returns CDR1 MNHEY and CDR2 SMNVEV (reference sequence). This CDR3 is 15 amino acids long. V was clipped by 0 bases and J by 0 bases, with 8 bases between them. CDR3 protein: CASSLSPSANYGYTF. The CDR3 region has the DNA TGTGCCAGCAGTTTATCGCCGTCAGCTAACTATGGCTACACCTTC.

This rearrangement joins TRBV10-3 to TRBJ1-2, with 7 bases that match TRBD1. The CDR3 loop spans 14 amino acids. CDR1 is ENHRY, CDR2 SYGVKD, per germline. Trimming cost V 4 bases and J 4 bases; bases outside gene matches: 6. Here the CDR3 reads CAISGTGGVYGYTF. In DNA form, the CDR3 reads TGTGCCATCAGTGGGACAGGTGGGGTCTATGGCTACACCTTC.